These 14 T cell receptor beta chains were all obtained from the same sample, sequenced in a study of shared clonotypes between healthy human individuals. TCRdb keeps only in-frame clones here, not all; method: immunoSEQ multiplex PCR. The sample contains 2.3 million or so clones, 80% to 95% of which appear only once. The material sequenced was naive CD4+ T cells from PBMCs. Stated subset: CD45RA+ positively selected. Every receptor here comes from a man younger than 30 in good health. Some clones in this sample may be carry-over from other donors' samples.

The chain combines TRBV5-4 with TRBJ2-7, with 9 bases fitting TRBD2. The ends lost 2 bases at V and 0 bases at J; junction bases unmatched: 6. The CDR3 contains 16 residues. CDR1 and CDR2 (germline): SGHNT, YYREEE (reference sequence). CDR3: CASSLRASGNSYEQYF. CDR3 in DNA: TGTGCCAGCAGCTTACGGGCTAGCGGGAACTCCTACGAGCAGTACTTC.

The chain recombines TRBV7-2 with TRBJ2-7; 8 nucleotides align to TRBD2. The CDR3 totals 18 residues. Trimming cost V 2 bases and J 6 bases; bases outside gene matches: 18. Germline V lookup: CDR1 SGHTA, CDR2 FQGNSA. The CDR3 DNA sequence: TGTGCCAGCAGCTTACTCGGTCGTAATACGGGAGGGCCGGTCGAGCAGTACTTC. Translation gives CASSLLGRNTGGPVEQYF.

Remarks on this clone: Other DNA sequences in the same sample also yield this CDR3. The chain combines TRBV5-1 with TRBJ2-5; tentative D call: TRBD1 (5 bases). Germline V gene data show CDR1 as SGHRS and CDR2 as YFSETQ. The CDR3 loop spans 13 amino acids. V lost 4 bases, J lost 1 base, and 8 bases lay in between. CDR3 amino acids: CASSPTGQETQYF. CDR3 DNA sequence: TGCGCCAGCAGCCCCACAGGCCAAGAGACCCAGTACTTC.

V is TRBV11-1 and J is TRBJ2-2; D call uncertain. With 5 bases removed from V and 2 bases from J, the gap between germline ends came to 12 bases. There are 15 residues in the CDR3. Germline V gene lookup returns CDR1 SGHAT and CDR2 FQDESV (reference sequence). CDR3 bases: TGTGCCAGCAGCCCCGAGGTACCTAACACCGGGGAGCTGTTTTTT. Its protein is CASSPEVPNTGELFF.

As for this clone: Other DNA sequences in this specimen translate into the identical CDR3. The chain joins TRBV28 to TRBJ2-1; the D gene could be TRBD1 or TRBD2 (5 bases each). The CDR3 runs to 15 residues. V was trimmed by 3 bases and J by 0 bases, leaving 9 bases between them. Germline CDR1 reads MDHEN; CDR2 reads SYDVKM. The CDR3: CASSFGGSSYNEQFF. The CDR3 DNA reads TGTGCCAGCAGTTTTGGGGGTAGCTCCTACAATGAGCAGTTCTTC.

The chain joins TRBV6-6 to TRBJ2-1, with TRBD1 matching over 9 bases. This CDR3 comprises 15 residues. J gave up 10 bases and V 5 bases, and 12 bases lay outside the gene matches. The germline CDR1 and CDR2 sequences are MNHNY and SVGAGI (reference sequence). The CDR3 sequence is CASSNPGTGRREQFF. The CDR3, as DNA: TGTGCCAGCAGTAACCCCGGGACAGGGCGTCGGGAGCAGTTCTTC.

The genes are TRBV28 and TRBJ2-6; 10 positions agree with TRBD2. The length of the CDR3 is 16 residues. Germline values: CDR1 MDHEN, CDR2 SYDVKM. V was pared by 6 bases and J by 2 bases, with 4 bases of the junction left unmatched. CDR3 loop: CASRSSGGAGANVLTF. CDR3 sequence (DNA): TGTGCCAGCAGGAGCAGCGGGGGGGCTGGGGCCAACGTCCTGACTTTC.

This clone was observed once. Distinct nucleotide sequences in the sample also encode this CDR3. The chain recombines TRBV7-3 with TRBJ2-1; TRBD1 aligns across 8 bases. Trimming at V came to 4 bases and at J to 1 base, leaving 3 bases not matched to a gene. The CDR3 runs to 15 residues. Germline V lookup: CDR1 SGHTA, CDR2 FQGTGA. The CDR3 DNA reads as TGTGCCAGCAGCTCCACAGGGGGGTCCTACAATGAGCAGTTCTTC. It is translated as CASSSTGGSYNEQFF. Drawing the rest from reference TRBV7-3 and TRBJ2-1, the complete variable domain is GAGVSQTPSNKVTEKGKYVELRCDPISGHTALYWYRQSLGQGPEFLIYFQGTGAADDSGLPNDRFFAVRPEGSVSTLKIQRTERGDSAVYLCASSSTGGSYNEQFFGPGTRLTVL.

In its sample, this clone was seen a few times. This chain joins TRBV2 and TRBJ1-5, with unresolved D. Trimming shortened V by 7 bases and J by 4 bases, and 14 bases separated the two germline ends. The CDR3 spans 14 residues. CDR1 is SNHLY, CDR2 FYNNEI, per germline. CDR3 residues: CASTGLVGNQPQHF. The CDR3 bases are TGTGCCAGCACAGGTCTGGTGGGAAATCAGCCCCAGCATTTT.

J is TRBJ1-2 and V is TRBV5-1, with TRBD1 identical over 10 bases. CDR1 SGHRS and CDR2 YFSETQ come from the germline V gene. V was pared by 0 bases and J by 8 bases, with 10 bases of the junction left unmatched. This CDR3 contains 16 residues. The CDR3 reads CASSLVGQGQGKGYTF. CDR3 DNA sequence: TGCGCCAGCAGCTTGGTGGGACAGGGGCAGGGAAAGGGCTACACCTTC. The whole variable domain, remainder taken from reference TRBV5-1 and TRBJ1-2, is KAGVTQTPRYLIKTRGQQVTLSCSPISGHRSVSWYQQTPGQGLQFLFEYFSETQRNKGNFPGRFSGRQFSNSRSEMNVSTLELGDSALYLCASSLVGQGQGKGYTFGSGTRLTVV.

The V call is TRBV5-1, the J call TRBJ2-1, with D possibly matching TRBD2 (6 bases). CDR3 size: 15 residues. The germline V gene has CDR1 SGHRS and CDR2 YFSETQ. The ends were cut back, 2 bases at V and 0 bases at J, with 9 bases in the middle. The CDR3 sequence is CASSFSGVSYNEQFF. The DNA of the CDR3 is TGCGCCAGCAGCTTCTCGGGAGTCTCCTACAATGAGCAGTTCTTC.

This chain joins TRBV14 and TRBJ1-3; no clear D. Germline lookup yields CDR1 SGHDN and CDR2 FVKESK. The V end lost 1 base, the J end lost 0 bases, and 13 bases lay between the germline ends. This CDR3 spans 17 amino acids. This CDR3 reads CASSQVARPSSGNTIYF. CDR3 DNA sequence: TGTGCCAGCAGCCAAGTTGCCAGGCCCAGCTCTGGAAACACCATATATTTT.

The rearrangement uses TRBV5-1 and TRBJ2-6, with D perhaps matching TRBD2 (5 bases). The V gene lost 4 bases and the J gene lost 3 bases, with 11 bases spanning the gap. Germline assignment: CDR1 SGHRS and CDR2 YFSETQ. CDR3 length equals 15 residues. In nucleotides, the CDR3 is TGCGCCAGCAGCGCGCCCGGAGGTGGGGCCAACGTCCTGACTTTC. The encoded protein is CASSAPGGGANVLTF.

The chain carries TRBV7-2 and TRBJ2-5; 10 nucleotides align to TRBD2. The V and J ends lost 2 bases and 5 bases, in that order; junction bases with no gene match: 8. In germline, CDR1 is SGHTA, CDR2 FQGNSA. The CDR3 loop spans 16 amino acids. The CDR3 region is CASSLRSGGVEETQYF. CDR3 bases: TGTGCCAGCAGCTTAAGGAGCGGGGGGGTGGAGGAGACCCAGTACTTC.